The 21 T cell receptor beta chains below all came from one sample that was sequenced in a study of vaccination effects on CD4 cells after COVID-19. The method was immunoSEQ multiplex PCR; TCRdb's version includes in-frame clones alone and lacks a portion of them. The sample holds 20,000 to 25,000 clones, roughly 70% seen once. ViraFEST assay sequencing came after antigen-specific CD4+ T cells were expanded with viral peptide pools. Between days 10 and 11 of culture, CD4+ T cells were separated out. This individual contracted SARS-CoV-2 between March and December 2020, as verified by PCR. These receptors' targets are unknown. The starting material was CD4+ T cells from PBMCs cultured with a peptide pool, obtained before COVID-19 vaccination. These receptors were collected from a human donor who had a prior SARS-CoV-2 infection.

This clone has a single count. The rearrangement joins TRBV7-9 to TRBJ2-5; D may be TRBD1 (6 bases). Per germline, CDR1 SEHNR and CDR2 FQNEAQ (reference sequence). V was pared by 2 bases and J by 1 base, with 11 bases between. This CDR3 has 15 residues. This CDR3 reads CASSLLLTGQETQYF. DNA for the CDR3: TGTGCCAGCAGCTTACTTCTGACAGGCCAAGAGACCCAGTACTTC.

The gene calls are TRBV21-1 and TRBJ1-5. TRBV21-1 corresponds to a pseudogene. CDR3 size: 13 residues. The CDR3 here is CASSCSRNQPQHF. The CDR3 coding sequence is TGTGCCAGCAGCTGTTCTCGGAATCAGCCCCAGCATTTT.

The rearrangement uses TRBV7-8 and TRBJ2-5; 7 nucleotides align to TRBD1. V was clipped by 2 bases and J by 2 bases; unmatched bases: 5. The length of the CDR3 is 15 residues. Germline V lookup: CDR1 SGHVS, CDR2 FQNEAQ. CDR3 in DNA: TGTGCCAGCAGCTTATTCCCGGGACAGCAAGAGACCCAGTACTTC. Translating it yields CASSLFPGQQETQYF.

The chain carries TRBV5-1 and TRBJ2-1, with 11 bases matching TRBD2. Trimming removed 1 base from V and 0 bases from J; junction bases left unmatched: 0. CDR1 is SGHRS, CDR2 YFSETQ, per germline. The CDR3 is made up of 16 amino acids. CDR3 region: CASSLTSGSSYNEQFF. The CDR3 region has the DNA TGCGCCAGCAGCTTGACTAGCGGGAGCTCCTACAATGAGCAGTTCTTC. Using reference TRBV5-1 and TRBJ2-1 for the parts outside the CDR3, the full variable domain is KAGVTQTPRYLIKTRGQQVTLSCSPISGHRSVSWYQQTPGQGLQFLFEYFSETQRNKGNFPGRFSGRQFSNSRSEMNVSTLELGDSALYLCASSLTSGSSYNEQFFGPGTRLTVL.

This clone was recorded once. The V and J genes are TRBV5-5 and TRBJ1-4; D may be TRBD1 (6 bases). Trimming left V 4 bases short and J 5 bases short, with 15 bases between. Germline lookup yields CDR1 SGHKS and CDR2 YYEKEE (reference sequence). This CDR3 spans 15 amino acids. The CDR3 DNA sequence: TGTGCCAGCAGCCCCGGCCCCGGGACAAATGAAAAACTGTTTTTT. Its protein product is CASSPGPGTNEKLFF.

The rearrangement uses TRBV6-5 and TRBJ2-1; D is perhaps TRBD1 or TRBD2 (5 bases each). Germline V lookup: CDR1 MNHEY, CDR2 SVGAGI. The V end was cut by 7 bases, the J end by 8 bases, with 15 bases between. The CDR3 consists of 13 residues. The CDR3 loop is CASTLPGRDEQFF. The CDR3 nucleotides are TGTGCCAGCACCTTACCGGGGCGAGATGAGCAGTTCTTC.

The gene calls are TRBV7-3 and TRBJ1-1; the D gene is possibly TRBD1 (5 bases). The CDR3 covers 14 residues. From germline, CDR1 is SGHTA and CDR2 FQGTGA. The V and J ends lost 4 bases and 0 bases respectively, with 9 bases between them. CDR3 loop: CASSSSGMNTEAFF. The CDR3 DNA sequence: TGTGCCAGCAGCTCCTCAGGGATGAACACTGAAGCTTTCTTT.

The genes are TRBV6-5 and TRBJ1-3, with a weak D call TRBD1 (6 bases). Trimming shortened V by 6 bases and J by 7 bases, and 19 bases separated the two germline ends. Germline CDR1 MNHEY, CDR2 SVGAGI. The CDR3 has 15 residues. CDR3 in DNA: TGTGCCAGCAGCGACCTCCAGGACAGTTGGAACACCATATATTTT. Translation gives CASSDLQDSWNTIYF.

This clone turned up a few times. The V gene is TRBV5-1, the J gene TRBJ2-2; D gene unclear. CDR1 and CDR2 (germline): SGHRS, YFSETQ. The CDR3 has 15 residues. V lost 9 bases and J lost 0, with 15 bases in between. The CDR3 coding sequence is TGCGCCACCTCACGGGCAGAAGCGAACACCGGGGAGCTGTTTTTT. Amino acid sequence: CATSRAEANTGELFF.

This clone has just one count. The rearrangement uses TRBV5-1 and TRBJ2-5, with D possibly TRBD1 on 6 matching bases. The CDR3 consists of 15 residues. The V end was cut by 0 bases, the J end by 2 bases, with 11 bases between. CDR1 is SGHRS, CDR2 YFSETQ, per germline. CDR3 sequence (DNA): TGCGCCAGCAGCTTGGGGTCCACAGGGCAAGAGACCCAGTACTTC. Translation gives CASSLGSTGQETQYF. Full variable domain (missing parts from reference TRBV5-1 and TRBJ2-5): KAGVTQTPRYLIKTRGQQVTLSCSPISGHRSVSWYQQTPGQGLQFLFEYFSETQRNKGNFPGRFSGRQFSNSRSEMNVSTLELGDSALYLCASSLGSTGQETQYFGPGTRLLVL.

The gene calls are TRBV11-2 and TRBJ1-1; the D is unclear. This CDR3 is built from 14 residues. V dropped 5 bases and J dropped 11 bases, with 21 bases sitting between them. Germline V gene data show CDR1 as SGHAT and CDR2 as FQNNGV. The CDR3 nucleotides are TGTGCCAGCAGCCCCCCTCCCCAGCCACACGCGGCTTTCTTT. Translation: CASSPPPQPHAAFF.

J is TRBJ2-4 and V is TRBV9; D remains ambiguous. The CDR3 length is 13 residues. The germline V gene encodes CDR1 SGDLS and CDR2 YYNGEE. Trimming pared 3 bases from V and 8 bases from J, leaving 12 bases between. CDR3 coding DNA: TGTGCCAGCAGCGCCGGACCCAAGGACATTCAGTACTTC. This sequence encodes CASSAGPKDIQYF.

This clone was observed once. The V and J genes are TRBV30 and TRBJ1-1; 7 bases are shared with TRBD1. The CDR3 is made up of 16 amino acids. Germline V gene sequence: CDR1 GTSNPN, CDR2 SVGIG (reference sequence). The ends lost 2 bases at V and 5 bases at J; junction bases unmatched: 14. In DNA, the CDR3 is TGTGCCTGGAGTTTGCTTGCGGGCAGGGGGAATACTGAAGCTTTCTTT. Amino acid sequence: CAWSLLAGRGNTEAFF.

The chain carries TRBV18 and TRBJ1-3; D uncertain. Trimming left V 0 bases short and J 1 base short, with 10 bases between. Germline loops: CDR1 KGHSH, CDR2 LQKENI. The CDR3 length is 16 residues. The CDR3 DNA is TGTGCCAGCTCACCACCTTCGCTCAGTTCTGGAAACACCATATATTTT. This translates into CASSPPSLSSGNTIYF.

This rearrangement joins TRBV6-1 to TRBJ1-3, with D perhaps TRBD1 (5 bases). CDR3 length: 16 amino acids. Deletions cut 2 bases from V and 0 bases from J, with 11 bases between. CDR1 and CDR2 from the germline V gene are MNHNS and SASEGT. The CDR3 DNA reads as TGTGCCAGCAGTGAACAGGGAGAGTACTCTGGAAACACCATATATTTT. Its protein is CASSEQGEYSGNTIYF.

The chain joins TRBV2 to TRBJ2-1, with D perhaps being TRBD1 or TRBD2 (5 bases each). Trimming took 3 bases from V and 7 from J, leaving 19 bases between them. This CDR3 is built from 16 residues. Germline CDR1 reads SNHLY; CDR2 reads FYNNEI. DNA for the CDR3: TGTGCCAGCAGTGACCCTGGGGCCAGGAGCGGTAATGAGCAGTTCTTC. Translating it yields CASSDPGARSGNEQFF.

J is TRBJ2-5 and V is TRBV20-1; D is unclear. Per germline, CDR1 DFQATT and CDR2 SNEGSKA (reference sequence). CDR3 length: 12 amino acids. V lost 3 bases to trimming and J lost 8 bases, with 13 bases between them. The CDR3: CSASVPVFTQYF. For the CDR3, the DNA is TGCAGTGCTAGTGTCCCCGTTTTTACCCAGTACTTC.

This clone was seen only once. This sequence joins TRBV4-1 and TRBJ1-5; tentatively, D is TRBD1 (5 bases). V was pared by 4 bases and J by 8 bases, with 15 bases between. Germline-derived CDR1 and CDR2 are MGHRA and YSYEKL. The CDR3 length is 14 residues. CDR3 in DNA: TGCGCCAGCAGCCGGGGGGGTGCAATCGAGCCCCAGCATTTT. Translated, it gives CASSRGGAIEPQHF.

This clone was counted only a few times. The rearrangement joins TRBV6-5 to TRBJ2-7; D is possibly TRBD2 (5 bases). Germline V gene sequence: CDR1 MNHEY, CDR2 SVGAGI. This CDR3 has 15 residues. V lost 2 bases, J lost 9 bases, and 20 bases lay in between. In DNA, the CDR3 is TGTGCCAGCAGTTACCGAGGGAACCGGCCGGAGTGGCAGTACTTC. Its translation: CASSYRGNRPEWQYF.

The chain carries TRBV7-9 and TRBJ2-3; D possibly corresponds to TRBD2 (6 bases). The CDR3 loop spans 16 amino acids. Germline V gives CDR1 SEHNR, CDR2 FQNEAQ (reference sequence). V lost 1 base to trimming and J lost 1 base, with 12 bases between them. The CDR3 sequence: CASSLGASVGTDTQYF. The CDR3 bases are TGTGCCAGCAGCTTAGGAGCTAGCGTAGGCACAGATACGCAGTATTTT.

The V call is TRBV11-1, the J call TRBJ1-1; D gene uncertain. Germline CDR1 SGHAT, CDR2 FQDESV (reference sequence). V was pared by 4 bases and J by 7 bases, with 16 bases between. The CDR3 is made up of 14 amino acids. The CDR3 DNA reads TGTGCCAGCAGCTCCACCGTGGGTACGGATGAAGCTTTCTTT. It is translated as CASSSTVGTDEAFF. The variable domain in full, with the rest retrieved from reference TRBV11-1 and TRBJ1-1, is EAEVAQSPRYKITEKSQAVAFWCDPISGHATLYWYRQILGQGPELLVQFQDESVVDDSQLPKDRFSAERLKGVDSTLKIQPAELGDSAMYLCASSSTVGTDEAFFGQGTRLTVV.